This T cell receptor beta chain was sequenced for a study of identifying expanded T cells in peripheral blood. Method: immunoSEQ multiplex PCR; TCRdb's copy keeps in-frame clones and lacks some. The repertoire holds 80,000 to 90,000 clones, with approximately 83% as singletons. Trimming cost V 8 bases and J 13 bases, with 15 bases left between them. The germline gives CDR1 MNHNY, CDR2 SVGAGI (reference sequence). The CDR3 runs 12 residues. This sequence was found in a person aged 18 to 70 in good health. The specimen was blood. The chain joins TRBV6-6 to TRBJ1-6; D unresolved. The CDR3 DNA sequence: TGTGCCAGCCGGCAGGCTTCTTTGCCCCTCCACTTT. It yields the protein CASRQASLPLHF.